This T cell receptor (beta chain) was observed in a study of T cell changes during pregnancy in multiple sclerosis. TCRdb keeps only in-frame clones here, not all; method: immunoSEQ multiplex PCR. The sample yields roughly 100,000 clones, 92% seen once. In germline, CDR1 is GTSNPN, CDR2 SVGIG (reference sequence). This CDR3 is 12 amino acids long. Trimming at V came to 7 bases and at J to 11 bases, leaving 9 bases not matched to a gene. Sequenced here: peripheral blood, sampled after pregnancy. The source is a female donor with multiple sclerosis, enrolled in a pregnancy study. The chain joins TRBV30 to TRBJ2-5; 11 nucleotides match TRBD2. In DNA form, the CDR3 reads TGTGCCTTTCTAGCGGGAGGAGGGGAGCAGTACTTC. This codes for CAFLAGGGEQYF.